The entry below describes one T cell receptor (beta chain). Deletions cut 7 bases from V and 1 base from J, with 16 bases between. The germline CDR1 and CDR2 sequences are SGHRS and YFSETQ. The CDR3 sequence is 15 residues long. This sample stems from a study of cytomegalovirus exposure and HLA in healthy donors. Amplification used 60 Vbeta primers and 13 Jbeta primers. Libraries were prepared by immunoSEQ multiplex PCR; TCRdb keeps only in-frame clonotypes and omits some of them. Here the sample spans hundreds of thousands of clones, 80% to 90% being singletons. The sequence was collected from a young woman in good health and CMV-seronegative. Sequenced input: PBMCs. This chain connects TRBV5-1 to TRBJ2-3, with D tentatively TRBD2 (6 bases). The CDR3 DNA is TGCGCCAGCTACCGGACGGGAGCGGGCACAGATACGCAGTATTTT. Translating it yields CASYRTGAGTDTQYF.